This passage covers 4 T cell receptor beta chains from one sample sequenced in a study of naive CD8 T cells in extremely preterm neonates. Assay: immunoSEQ multiplex PCR; the TCRdb copy retains only in-frame clones and omits some. Of around 6,000 clones in the sample, around 97% were seen once. The source material was naive CD8+ T cells from blood. All receptors derive from a human donor in good health.

This chain connects TRBV4-3 to TRBJ2-3; 11 bases fit TRBD2. The CDR3 contains 14 residues. With V trimmed by 8 bases and J by 4 bases, 5 bases remained unmatched. Per germline, CDR1 LGHNA and CDR2 YSLEER. CDR3 bases: TGCGCCAGCGGGGGGACTAGCGGCGCAGATACGCAGTATTTT. Protein product: CASGGTSGADTQYF.

CDR3 DNA: TGTGCCAGCAGTCCAGACAGGGTGAAGATCGAGCAGTACTTC. This codes for CASSPDRVKIEQYF. The chain links TRBV6-7 to TRBJ2-7, with TRBD1 matching 7 bases. TRBV6-7 is reported as an ORF; its role is uncertain. Trimming took 5 bases from V and 6 from J; bases not matched to a gene: 10. The CDR3 length is 14 residues.

The chain links TRBV19 to TRBJ1-3; the D gene is possibly TRBD1 (5 bases). This CDR3 spans 15 amino acids. CDR1 is LNHDA and CDR2 is SQIVND in the germline V gene (reference sequence). Trimming pared 6 bases from V and 0 bases from J, leaving 12 bases between. The CDR3 coding sequence is TGTGCCAGTAGACCCAGACAGAGCTCTGGAAACACCATATATTTT. Its translation: CASRPRQSSGNTIYF.

This chain links TRBV29-1 with TRBJ1-2; D might be TRBD1 (6 bases). V was trimmed by 6 bases and J by 8 bases, leaving 22 bases between them. The germline gives CDR1 SQVTM, CDR2 ANQGSEA. This CDR3 is built from 14 residues. CDR3 region: CSVGARRYSGGYTF. The CDR3 region has the DNA TGCAGCGTGGGGGCACGCCGATACTCGGGGGGCTACACCTTC.